This T cell receptor beta chain was sequenced for a study of blood T cells in healthy people across ages (dated by TCRdb to 2013 to 2016). Background on the whole study: In model experiments, template switching captured roughly one uniquely barcoded TCR beta cDNA molecule for every two T cells. Age-related changes in TCR beta repertoire diversity were measured in the study by deep sequencing normalized with unique cDNA molecular identifiers. Four age groups were formed from the donors: young (average roughly 16 years), middle-aged (just under 40), aged (approximately 60) and long-lived (less than 85). To avoid experimental bias, donors of different ages were distributed randomly across sequencing lanes. The study analyzed two additional independent replicas of 1 million unique cDNA reads from the same blood draw for two donors, one aged 18 to 30 and one aged 80 or older. The research as a whole found: Estimates of total diversity based on one million sequenced T cells were considered lower bounds and underestimates. As age increased, observed TCR beta diversity per million T cells dropped in a roughly linear way, and a significant reduction was already evident by age 40. The long-lived group showed more naive CD4+ T cells, fewer expanded clones and increased TCR diversity than the aged group, suggesting age selection. The percentage of naive T cells measured by flow cytometry correlated strongly with observed TCR beta diversity. Donor CMV infection status was unknown, potentially confounding age-related changes in expanded clonotypes. Bulk unsorted PBMC profiling prevented conclusive comparison of naive and antigen-experienced compartments.

Library preparation was by 5' RACE. Sequencing instrument: Illumina HiSeq 2500. A second roughly 6 to 11 cycle PCR used a sample-barcoded 5' primer and a J-beta primer mix. A template-switch 5' adaptor carrying 12 random nucleotides introduced a unique molecular identifier onto each TCR beta cDNA molecule. Each sample yielded at least 3 million CDR3-containing paired-end reads. All of the RNA was converted into first-strand cDNA using the Mint cDNA synthesis kit, with a TRBC-specific oligonucleotide serving as the primer. Following uracil-DNA glycosylase treatment, all cDNA underwent a first 18-cycle PCR with the universal primers M1SS and BC2_uni_R. Turning to the authors' computational methods: For normalization, 1 million high-quality reads were randomly selected from each sample, with every read carrying a distinct molecular identifier. Reads sharing molecular identifiers were discarded rather than binned into consensus sequences. MiTCR, run with a Q25 quality threshold and the strictest error-elimination algorithm, handled CDR3 identification, clonotype clustering and error correction. A nonparametric unseen species model with Euler transformation was used to estimate lower-bound total TCR beta diversity. TCRdb handled the public reads itself, with Q25 trimming in fastp and clone calling in MiXCR, and kept productive beta chains. Each entry is one CDR3 protein sequence, shown with its most common DNA and genes. TCRdb assigned the V and J calls; the authors' analysis was not used. For this sample there are around 1.1 million distinct CDR3 sequences; more than 30% appear just once. Together, the top ten hold around 12% of the sample.

V and J lose 3 bases and 0 bases, and a span of 6 bases separates them. The CDR3 runs 13 amino acids, cysteine and phenylalanine included. Solely the CDR3 DNA is kept, with 39 bases framed from the first base. From the germline V gene (reference sequence), CDR1 is DFQATT and CDR2 is SNEGSKA. This clonotype came up a few times. The target of this receptor is not known. There are no base qualities to consult, and no much larger clone falls within one base. The donors were under 40 Caucasian individuals from Russia, aged roughly 6 to 100 years, who were systemically healthy. Around 10 milliliters of peripheral blood were drawn from each donor into EDTA-treated Vacutainer tubes. Ficoll-Paque density-gradient centrifugation was used to isolate PBMCs, with at least 6.5 million per sample. Total RNA, at least 5 micrograms per sample, was extracted from PBMCs with Trizol reagent. For every donor, an aliquot of PBMCs went through flow cytometry to measure the percentages of naive CD45RAhigh/CD27high T cells.

Sequenced material: blood. The rearranged chain carries TRBV20-1 and TRBJ2-4, with the D gene uncertain. The TCR comes from a man aged 18 to 29 in good health. CDR3 sequence: CSASTLAKNIQYF. The base sequence is TGCAGTGCTAGTACCCTAGCCAAAAACATTCAGTACTTC.